The rows below give T cell receptor beta chains drawn from one sample of a study of response to subunit inactivated influenza vaccine. TCRdb reanalysed the RT-PCR reads using MiXCR and keeps one entry per CDR3 protein. The table records hundreds of thousands of distinct CDR3 sequences, 10% to 15% of them present only once. The material sequenced was PBMCs from blood, taken on the day of vaccination. The receptors stem from a man between 45 and 60 years old who received an inactivated influenza vaccine. Both conserved end residues are part of each CDR3. D genes are given only for firm matches. Not all rows give a size; the values are once, few, many and, for expanded clones, a class.

J: TRBJ1-2
size: .
V: TRBV29-1
D: .
DNA: TGCAGCGACCGGACCACCTATGGCTACACCTTC
CDR3: CSDRTTYGYTF

J: TRBJ2-1
size: .
V: TRBV9
D: TRBD2
DNA: TGTGCCAGCAGCGGCGAAAGCGGGACCGGGGGGAATGAGCAGTTCTTC
CDR3: CASSGESGTGGNEQFF

J: TRBJ1-1
size: few
V: TRBV5-1
D: .
DNA: TGCGCCAGCAGCAAGGAGACTTTGGTCCAAGCTTTCTTT
CDR3: CASSKETLVQAFF

J: TRBJ2-5
size: .
V: TRBV6-2/TRBV6-3
D: TRBD2
DNA: TGTGCCAGCAATCTGGGAGGGGTAGGGGAGACCCAGTACTTC
CDR3: CASNLGGVGETQYF

J: TRBJ1-1
size: few
V: TRBV5-1
D: TRBD1
DNA: TGCGCCAGCAGACAACAGGGGATGGGGAACACTGAAGCTTTCTTT
CDR3: CASRQQGMGNTEAFF

J: TRBJ1-1
size: many
V: TRBV12-3/TRBV12-4
D: .
DNA: TGTGCCAGCGGGAAAGGGGTAGTCGCTGAAGCTTTCTTT
CDR3: CASGKGVVAEAFF

J: TRBJ2-3
size: many
V: TRBV29-1
D: TRBD2
DNA: TGCAGCCAAATAGCGGGAGCGCCAGATACGCAGTATTTT
CDR3: CSQIAGAPDTQYF

J: TRBJ2-7
size: many
V: TRBV10-3
D: .
DNA: TGTGCCAGGGGCAGGGAACCTTCCTACGAGCAGTACTTC
CDR3: CARGREPSYEQYF

J: TRBJ2-7
size: few
V: TRBV29-1
D: TRBD2
DNA: TGCAGCGTTGGGACCCCCTTTAGCGGGAGGGCCGACTACGAGCAGTACTTC
CDR3: CSVGTPFSGRADYEQYF

J: TRBJ2-3
size: many
V: TRBV4-1
D: .
DNA: TGCGCCAGCAGCCAAGCCCCGGGTCGGATCACAGATACGCAGTATTTT
CDR3: CASSQAPGRITDTQYF

J: TRBJ1-5
size: .
V: TRBV30
D: TRBD1
DNA: TGTGCCTGGAGGGGACAGCCCAATCAGCCCCAGCATTTT
CDR3: CAWRGQPNQPQHF

J: TRBJ2-2
size: few
V: TRBV4-3
D: .
DNA: TGCGCCAGCAGCCAATCAAGGGCTCCTGGTAACACCGGGGAGCTGTTTTTT
CDR3: CASSQSRAPGNTGELFF

J: TRBJ2-5
size: .
V: TRBV12-3/TRBV12-4
D: TRBD2
DNA: TGTGCCAGCAGCGTTGCCGGGGGGGGACAAGAGACCCAGTACTTC
CDR3: CASSVAGGGQETQYF

J: TRBJ2-5
size: .
V: TRBV27
D: TRBD1
DNA: TGTGCCAGCAGCCACACAGGGGACGAGACCCAGTACTTC
CDR3: CASSHTGDETQYF

J: TRBJ1-5
size: few
V: TRBV7-6
D: TRBD1
DNA: TGTGCCACCAGCCCTGGGACAGGGGTATATAGCAATCAGCCCCAGCATTTT
CDR3: CATSPGTGVYSNQPQHF

J: TRBJ2-2
size: few
V: TRBV27
D: TRBD2
DNA: TGTGCCAGCAGTTTAAGCGGGGGGGCTTTCGGGGAGCTGTTTTTT
CDR3: CASSLSGGAFGELFF